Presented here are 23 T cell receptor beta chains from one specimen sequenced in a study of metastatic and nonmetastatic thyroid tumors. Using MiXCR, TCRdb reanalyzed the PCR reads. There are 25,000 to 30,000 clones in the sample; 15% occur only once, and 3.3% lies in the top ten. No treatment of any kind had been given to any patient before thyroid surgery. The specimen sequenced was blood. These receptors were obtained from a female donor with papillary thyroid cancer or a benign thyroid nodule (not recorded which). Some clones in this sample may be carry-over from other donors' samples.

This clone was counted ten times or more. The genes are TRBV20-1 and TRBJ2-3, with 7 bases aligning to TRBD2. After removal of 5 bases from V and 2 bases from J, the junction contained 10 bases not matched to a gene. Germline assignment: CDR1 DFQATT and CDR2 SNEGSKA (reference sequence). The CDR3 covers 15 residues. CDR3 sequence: CSAYGLVEVTDTQYF. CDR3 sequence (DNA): TGCAGTGCTTACGGACTAGTGGAGGTCACAGATACGCAGTATTTT.

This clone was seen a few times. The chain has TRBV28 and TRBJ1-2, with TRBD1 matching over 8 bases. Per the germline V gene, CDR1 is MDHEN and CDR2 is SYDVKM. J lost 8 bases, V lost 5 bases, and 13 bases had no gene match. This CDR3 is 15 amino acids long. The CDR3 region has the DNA TGTGCCAGCAGTCCCCCTGACAGGGGATCTCGCGGCTACACCTTC. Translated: CASSPPDRGSRGYTF.

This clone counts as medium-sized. In DNA form, the CDR3 reads TGTGCCAGCAATGTCTACTACGAGCAGTACTTC. Its protein is CASNVYYEQYF. The V and J genes are TRBV6-1 and TRBJ2-7; D remains unclear. Deletions cut 7 bases from V and 3 bases from J, with 7 bases between. The CDR3 has 11 residues. Germline V gives CDR1 MNHNS, CDR2 SASEGT.

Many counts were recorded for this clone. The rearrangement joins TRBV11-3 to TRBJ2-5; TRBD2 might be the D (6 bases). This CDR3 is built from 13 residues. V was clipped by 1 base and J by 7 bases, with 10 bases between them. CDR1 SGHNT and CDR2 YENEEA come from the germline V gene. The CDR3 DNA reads TGTGCCAGCAGCTTAGGACCCGGGGGGACCCAGTACTTC. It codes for CASSLGPGGTQYF. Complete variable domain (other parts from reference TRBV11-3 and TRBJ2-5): EAGVVQSPRYKIIEKKQPVAFWCNPISGHNTLYWYLQNLGQGPELLIRYENEEAVDDSQLPKDRFSAERLKGVDSTLKIQPAELGDSAVYLCASSLGPGGTQYFGPGTRLLVL.

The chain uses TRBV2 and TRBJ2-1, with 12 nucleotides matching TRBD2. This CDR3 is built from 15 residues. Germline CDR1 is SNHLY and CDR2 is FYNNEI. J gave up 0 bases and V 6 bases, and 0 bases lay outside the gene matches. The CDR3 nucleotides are TGTGCCAGCAGGACTAGCGGGAGCTCCTACAATGAGCAGTTCTTC. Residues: CASRTSGSSYNEQFF.

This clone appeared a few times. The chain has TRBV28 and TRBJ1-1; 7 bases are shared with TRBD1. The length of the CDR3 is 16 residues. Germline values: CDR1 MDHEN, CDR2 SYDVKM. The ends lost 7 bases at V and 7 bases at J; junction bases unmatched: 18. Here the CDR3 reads CASKPRTDRAHNEAFF. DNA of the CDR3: TGTGCCAGCAAACCCAGGACTGACAGGGCCCACAATGAAGCTTTCTTT. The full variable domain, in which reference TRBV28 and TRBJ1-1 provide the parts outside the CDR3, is DVKVTQSSRYLVKRTGEKVFLECVQDMDHENMFWYRQDPGLGLRLIYFSYDVKMKEKGDIPEGYSVSREKKERFSLILESASTNQTSMYLCASKPRTDRAHNEAFFGQGTRLTVV.

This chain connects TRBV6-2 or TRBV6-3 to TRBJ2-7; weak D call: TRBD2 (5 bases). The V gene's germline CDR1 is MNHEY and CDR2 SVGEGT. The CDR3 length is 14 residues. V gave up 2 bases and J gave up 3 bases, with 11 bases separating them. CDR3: CASSYTDGVYEQYF. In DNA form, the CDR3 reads TGTGCCAGCAGTTACACCGACGGGGTCTACGAGCAGTACTTC.

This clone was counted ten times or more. CDR3 in amino acids: CASSSPGLDYEQYF. CDR3 coding DNA: TGTGCCAGCAGCTCCCCGGGACTCGACTACGAGCAGTACTTC. The V and J genes are TRBV5-4 and TRBJ2-7, with a weak D call TRBD2 (6 bases). CDR1 SGHNT and CDR2 YYREEE come from the germline V gene (reference sequence). The CDR3 has 14 residues. The V and J ends lost 3 bases and 3 bases respectively, with 13 bases between them.

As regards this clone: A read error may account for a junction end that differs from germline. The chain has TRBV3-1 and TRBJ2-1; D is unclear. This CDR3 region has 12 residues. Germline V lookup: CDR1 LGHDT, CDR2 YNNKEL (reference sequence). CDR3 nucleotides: TGTGACAGCAGCCGCACCTGCTATGAGCAGTTCTTC. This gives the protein CDSSRTCYEQFF.

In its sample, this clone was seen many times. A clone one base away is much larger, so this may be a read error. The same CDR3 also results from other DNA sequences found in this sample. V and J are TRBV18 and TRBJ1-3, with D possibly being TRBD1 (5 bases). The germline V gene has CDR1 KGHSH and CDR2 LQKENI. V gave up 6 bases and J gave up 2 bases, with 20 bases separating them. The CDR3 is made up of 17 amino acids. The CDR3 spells CASSSLGQLGPGNTIYF. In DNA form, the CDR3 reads TGTGCCAGCTCGTCGCTCGGACAATTAGGACCTGGAAACACCATATATTTT.

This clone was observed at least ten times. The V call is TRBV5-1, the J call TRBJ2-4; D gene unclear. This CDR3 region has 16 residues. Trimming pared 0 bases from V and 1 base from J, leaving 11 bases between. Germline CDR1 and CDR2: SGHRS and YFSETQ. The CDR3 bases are TGCGCCAGCAGCTTGGTCAGCTCCCGGGCCAAAAACATTCAGTACTTC. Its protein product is CASSLVSSRAKNIQYF.

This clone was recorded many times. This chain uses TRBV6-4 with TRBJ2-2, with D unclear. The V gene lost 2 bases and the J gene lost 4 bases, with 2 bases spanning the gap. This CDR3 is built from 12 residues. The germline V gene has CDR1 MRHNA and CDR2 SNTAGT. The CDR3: CASSDGTGELFF. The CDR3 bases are TGTGCCAGCAGTGACGGCACCGGGGAGCTGTTTTTT.

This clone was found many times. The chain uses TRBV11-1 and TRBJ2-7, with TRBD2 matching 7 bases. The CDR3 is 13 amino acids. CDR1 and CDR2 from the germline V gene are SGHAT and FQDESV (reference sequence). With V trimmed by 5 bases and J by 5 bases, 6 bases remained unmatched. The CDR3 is CASSSAGADEQYF. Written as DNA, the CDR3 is TGTGCCAGCAGCAGCGCGGGAGCGGACGAGCAGTACTTC.

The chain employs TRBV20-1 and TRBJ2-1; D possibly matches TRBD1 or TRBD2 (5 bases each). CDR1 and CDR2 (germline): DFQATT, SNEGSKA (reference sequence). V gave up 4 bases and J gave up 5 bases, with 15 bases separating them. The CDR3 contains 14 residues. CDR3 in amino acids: CSAIWDVWHNEQFF. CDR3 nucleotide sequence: TGCAGTGCTATTTGGGACGTCTGGCACAATGAGCAGTTCTTC.

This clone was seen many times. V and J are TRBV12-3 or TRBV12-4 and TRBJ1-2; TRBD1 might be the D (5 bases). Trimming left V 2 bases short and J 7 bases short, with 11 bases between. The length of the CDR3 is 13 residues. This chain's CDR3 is CASSLSGTIGYTF. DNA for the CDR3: TGTGCCAGCAGTTTATCCGGGACGATTGGCTACACCTTC.

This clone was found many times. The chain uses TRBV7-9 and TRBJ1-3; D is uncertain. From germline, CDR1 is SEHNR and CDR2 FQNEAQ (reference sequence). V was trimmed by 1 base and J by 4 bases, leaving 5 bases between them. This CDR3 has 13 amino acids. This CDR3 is CASSLVGGNTIYF. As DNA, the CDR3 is TGTGCCAGCAGCTTAGTGGGGGGAAACACCATATATTTT.

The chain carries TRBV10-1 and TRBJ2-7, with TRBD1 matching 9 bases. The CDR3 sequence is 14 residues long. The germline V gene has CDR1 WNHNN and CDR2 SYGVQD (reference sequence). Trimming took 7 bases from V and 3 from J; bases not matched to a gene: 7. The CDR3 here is CASTGTGMGYEQYF. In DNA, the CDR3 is TGCGCCAGCACCGGGACAGGGATGGGCTACGAGCAGTACTTC.

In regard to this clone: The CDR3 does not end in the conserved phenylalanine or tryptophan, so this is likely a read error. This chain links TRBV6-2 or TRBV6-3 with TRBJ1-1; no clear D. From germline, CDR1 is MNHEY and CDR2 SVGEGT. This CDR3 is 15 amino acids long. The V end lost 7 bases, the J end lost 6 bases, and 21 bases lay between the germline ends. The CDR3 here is CASTPGCLYDAEAFS. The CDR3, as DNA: TGTGCCAGCACCCCGGGGTGCCTTTATGATGCTGAAGCTTTCTCT.

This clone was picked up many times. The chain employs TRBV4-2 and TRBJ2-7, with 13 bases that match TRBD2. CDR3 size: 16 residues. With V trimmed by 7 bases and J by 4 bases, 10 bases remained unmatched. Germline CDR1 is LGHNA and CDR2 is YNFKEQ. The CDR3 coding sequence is TGTGCCAGCACCCCCACCGGGACTAGCGGGAAATACGAGCAGTACTTC. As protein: CASTPTGTSGKYEQYF.

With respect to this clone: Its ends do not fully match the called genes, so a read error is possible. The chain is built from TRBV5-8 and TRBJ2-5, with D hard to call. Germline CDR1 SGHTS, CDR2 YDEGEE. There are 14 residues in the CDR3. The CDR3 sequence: CASCLEVIQETQYF. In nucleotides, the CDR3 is TGTGCCAGCTGCTTAGAGGTAATCCAAGAGACCCAGTACTTC. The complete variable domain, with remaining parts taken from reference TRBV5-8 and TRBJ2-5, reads EAGVTQSPTHLIKTRGQQATLRCSPISGHTSVYWYQQALGLGLQFLLWYDEGEERNRGNFPPRFSGRQFPNYSSELNVNALELEDSALYLCASCLEVIQETQYFGPGTRLLVL.

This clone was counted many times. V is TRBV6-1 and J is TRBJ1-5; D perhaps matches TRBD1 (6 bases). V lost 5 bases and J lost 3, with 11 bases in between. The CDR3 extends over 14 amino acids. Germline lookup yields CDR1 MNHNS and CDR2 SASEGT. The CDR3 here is CASSFTGYNQPQHF. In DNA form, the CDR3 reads TGTGCCAGCAGTTTCACAGGGTACAATCAGCCCCAGCATTTT.

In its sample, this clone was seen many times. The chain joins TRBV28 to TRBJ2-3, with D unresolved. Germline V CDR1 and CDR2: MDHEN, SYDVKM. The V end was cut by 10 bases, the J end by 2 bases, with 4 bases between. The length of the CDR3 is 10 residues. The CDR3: CATSTDTQYF. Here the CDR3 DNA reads TGTGCCACGTCCACAGATACGCAGTATTTT.

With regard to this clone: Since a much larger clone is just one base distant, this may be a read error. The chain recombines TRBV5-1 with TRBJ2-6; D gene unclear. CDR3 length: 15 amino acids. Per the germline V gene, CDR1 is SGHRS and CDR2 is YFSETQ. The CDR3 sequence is CAISLGSSGANVLTF. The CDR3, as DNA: TGCGCTATCAGCTTGGGCAGCTCTGGGGCCAACGTCCTGACTTTC.